One and the same sample provided the 8 T cell receptor beta chains below, sequenced in a study of early T cells in non-severe SARS-CoV-2 infection (dated by TCRdb to about 2021). Libraries were built with 5' RACE. The instrument was a NextSeq 500. Through fastp at Q25 and MiXCR, TCRdb rebuilt clones from the public reads, retaining in-frame beta chains. Every distinct CDR3 protein forms one entry, paired with its most common genes and DNA. The sample records 30,000 to 45,000 distinct CDR3 sequences, 3.5% to 4% of which are singletons. About a tenth of the sample is in the top ten clones. Input material: whole blood. The source of these receptors is an adult who was a healthcare worker with PCR-confirmed SARS-CoV-2 infection or an uninfected control (not recorded which).

This clonotype showed up many times. The CDR3 sequence is CASSLLAGDSYNEQFF. Here the CDR3 DNA reads TGTGCCAGCAGCCTTTTAGCGGGTGACTCCTACAATGAGCAGTTCTTC. V usage is TRBV4-2 and J usage is TRBJ2-1, with 7 bases fitting TRBD2. CDR1 is LGHNA, CDR2 YNFKEQ, per germline. The CDR3 is made up of 16 amino acids. V trimming: 4 bases; J trimming: 0 bases; junction bases outside the gene matches: 6.

This clonotype has ten or more counts. This chain connects TRBV7-6 to TRBJ2-4; D is uncertain. V was shortened by 1 base and J by 2 bases, with 18 bases between the two germline ends. Germline V gene sequence: CDR1 SGHVS, CDR2 FNYEAQ. The CDR3 is 18 amino acids. The CDR3, as DNA: TGTGCCAGCAGCTTAGGACATACCGCATCGGAAACCAAAAACATTCAGTACTTC. It is translated as CASSLGHTASETKNIQYF.

This clonotype was counted only a few times. The chain couples TRBV24-1 to TRBJ2-3; D gene ambiguous. The CDR3 is 13 amino acids. Germline V gene sequence: CDR1 KGHDR, CDR2 SFDVKD. The V end lost 5 bases, the J end lost 1 base, and 6 bases lay between the germline ends. CDR3 loop: CATSVGGTDTQYF. The DNA for the CDR3 is TGTGCCACCAGTGTGGGCGGCACAGATACGCAGTATTTT.

Many counts were recorded for this clonotype. The V gene is TRBV4-3, the J gene TRBJ2-7; D uncertain. The CDR3 totals 15 residues. The germline gives CDR1 LGHNA, CDR2 YSLEER. Trimming took off 0 bases at V and 2 bases at J, with 11 bases between the two ends. CDR3 loop: CASSQDRAATYEQYF. CDR3 DNA sequence: TGCGCCAGCAGCCAAGATCGGGCAGCCACCTACGAGCAGTACTTC.

There are many counts of this clonotype. The chain uses TRBV2 and TRBJ2-5; a possible D gene is TRBD1 (6 bases). The germline CDR1 and CDR2 sequences are SNHLY and FYNNEI. V lost 5 bases, J lost 2 bases, and 12 bases lay in between. The CDR3 is made up of 14 amino acids. The chain's CDR3 is CASSTRQAQETQYF. CDR3 nucleotide sequence: TGTGCCAGCAGTACCAGACAGGCACAAGAGACCCAGTACTTC. The full variable domain, rest sourced from reference TRBV2 and TRBJ2-5, is EPEVTQTPSHQVTQMGQEVILRCVPISNHLYFYWYRQILGQKVEFLVSFYNNEISEKSEIFDDQFSVERPDGSNFTLKIRSTKLEDSAMYFCASSTRQAQETQYFGPGTRLLVL.

Ten or more counts support this clonotype. The DNA of the CDR3 is TGTGCCACCAGCCGTCGACTAGGGAGCGAGAGCTCCTACAATGAGCAGTTCTTC. Its translation: CATSRRLGSESSYNEQFF. J is TRBJ2-1 and V is TRBV15, with D maybe TRBD2 (6 bases). The CDR3 runs 18 residues. Germline-derived CDR1 and CDR2 are LNHNV and YYDKDF (reference sequence). Trimming stripped 5 bases from V and 0 bases from J, with 20 bases between.

This clonotype was recorded many times. CDR3: CASSLSRNNYNEQFF. The CDR3 DNA reads as TGTGCCAGCAGTTTATCTCGCAATAACTACAATGAGCAGTTCTTC. The rearrangement links TRBV27 to TRBJ2-1; D gene ambiguous. The V end lost 0 bases, the J end lost 3 bases, and 9 bases lay between the germline ends. Germline V gene lookup returns CDR1 MNHEY and CDR2 SMNVEV (reference sequence). The CDR3 is made up of 15 amino acids.

This clonotype has ten or more counts. This chain joins TRBV7-8 and TRBJ2-1, with D hard to call. Germline values: CDR1 SGHVS, CDR2 FQNEAQ. V lost 2 bases and J 0 bases, leaving 8 bases between the germline ends. There are 15 residues in the CDR3. The CDR3 sequence: CASSLMASSYNEQFF. DNA for the CDR3: TGTGCCAGCAGCTTAATGGCAAGCTCCTACAATGAGCAGTTCTTC.